The entry that follows covers one T cell receptor (beta chain) sequence. In the study's own analysis: Cell counts per sample came from amplifying reference gene primers. Sequencing was performed with immunoSEQ multiplex PCR; in TCRdb, only in-frame clones are kept and a portion is missing. The DNA was the basis for D and trimming; V, J and clone size are from that table. The repertoire holds under 200,000 clones, with approximately 80% as singletons. This sample was taken from a study of blood T cell repertoires in COVID-19. In the study overall: Samples taken during acute and convalescent COVID-19 were collected in the United States, Italy and Spain.

V was clipped by 2 bases and J by 2 bases, with 13 bases between them. The CDR3 totals 15 residues. Germline values: CDR1 SGHRS, CDR2 YFSETQ. This TCR derives from a woman in her fifties or sixties who had recovered from COVID-19. Sequencing input: PBMCs or T cells enriched from blood (not recorded which). The rearrangement joins TRBV5-1 to TRBJ2-5; perhaps TRBD2 as D (5 bases). The CDR3 here is CASSLTGNAQETQYF. Written as DNA, the CDR3 is TGCGCCAGCAGCTTAACCGGGAACGCACAAGAGACCCAGTACTTC.